Below, 17 T cell receptor beta chains from the same sample are listed, as sequenced in a study of response to subunit inactivated influenza vaccine. TCRdb used MiXCR to reprocess the RT-PCR reads, holding one entry per CDR3 protein. The table has under 850,000 distinct CDR3 sequences, about a fifth seen once. This material consisted of PBMCs from blood, taken 5 days after vaccination. The receptors come from a man aged 45-60 years who received an inactivated influenza vaccine.

This clonotype was seen a few times. V gene TRBV4-3 combines with J gene TRBJ2-5; TRBD1 agrees at 10 bases. Trimming at V came to 1 base and at J to 4 bases, leaving 9 bases not matched to a gene. In germline, CDR1 is LGHNA, CDR2 YSLEER. The CDR3 sequence is 17 residues long. CDR3 amino acids: CASSQGTLRDRGETQYF. The CDR3 nucleotides read TGCGCCAGCAGCCAAGGGACGCTCCGGGACAGGGGAGAGACCCAGTACTTC.

This clonotype was observed a handful of times. The chain joins TRBV4-2 to TRBJ2-1; 12 positions agree with TRBD2. The V gene's germline CDR1 is LGHNA and CDR2 YNFKEQ. The length of the CDR3 is 17 residues. With 1 base clipped from V and 8 bases from J, the junction kept 9 bases outside the gene matches. This CDR3 is CASSQVAASGGAYEQFF. The CDR3 DNA reads as TGTGCCAGCAGCCAAGTTGCCGCTAGCGGGGGGGCGTATGAGCAGTTCTTC.

This clonotype was seen many times. V is TRBV5-5 and J is TRBJ1-4; D is unclear. The CDR3 covers 14 residues. The V and J ends lost 6 bases and 3 bases respectively, with 12 bases between them. Germline lookup yields CDR1 SGHKS and CDR2 YYEKEE (reference sequence). In DNA form, the CDR3 reads TGTGCCAGCAAGCAAGGTGGAGCTAATGAAAAACTGTTTTTT. Translated: CASKQGGANEKLFF.

The gene calls are TRBV20-1 and TRBJ2-5, with 7 bases fitting TRBD2. The germline V gene encodes CDR1 DFQATT and CDR2 SNEGSKA (reference sequence). The V and J ends lost 7 bases and 0 bases, in that order; junction bases with no gene match: 20. This CDR3 region has 18 residues. The CDR3 bases are TGCAGTGTATTTCCCATGGGGCGGGAGTGGGGATACCAAGAGACCCAGTACTTC. This encodes CSVFPMGREWGYQETQYF.

There are a few counts of this clonotype. The genes are TRBV12-3 or TRBV12-4 and TRBJ2-5; 7 positions agree with TRBD1. The CDR3 length is 16 residues. V dropped 5 bases and J dropped 5; count of bases not matched to a gene: 14. CDR3 residues: CASSPGQRSGQETQYF. In nucleotides, the CDR3 is TGTGCCAGCAGTCCGGGACAGAGAAGTGGCCAGGAGACCCAGTACTTC.

The chain couples TRBV5-1 to TRBJ2-7; D remains unclear. The V gene's germline CDR1 is SGHRS and CDR2 YFSETQ. V was pared by 4 bases and J by 5 bases, with 13 bases between. The CDR3 is 13 amino acids. CDR3 DNA: TGCGCCAGCAGCCTCGACAAAGGCGACGAGCAGTACTTC. Amino acids: CASSLDKGDEQYF.

This clonotype was detected only once. The chain uses TRBV19 and TRBJ2-2; unclear D gene. The germline V gene encodes CDR1 LNHDA and CDR2 SQIVND (reference sequence). The CDR3 consists of 15 residues. V lost 3 bases and J lost 7, with 15 bases in between. The CDR3 DNA sequence: TGTGCCAGTAGTATCGACCGGAATTCGATCGGGGAGCTGTTTTTT. This codes for CASSIDRNSIGELFF. Supplemented by reference TRBV19 and TRBJ2-2, the full variable domain reads DGGITQSPKYLFRKEGQNVTLSCEQNLNHDAMYWYRQDPGQGLRLIYYSQIVNDFQKGDIAEGYSVSREKKESFPLTVTSAQKNPTAFYLCASSIDRNSIGELFFGEGSRLTVL.

J is TRBJ2-1 and V is TRBV7-9, with 9 positions matching TRBD1. Germline CDR1 reads SEHNR; CDR2 reads FQNEAQ (reference sequence). The CDR3 is 16 residues long. Trimming removed 1 base from V and 7 bases from J; junction bases left unmatched: 8. The CDR3, as DNA: TGTGCCAGCAGCTTAGACAGGGGGCAGCGGCTGAATGAGCAGTTCTTC. Translating it yields CASSLDRGQRLNEQFF.

The chain has TRBV28 and TRBJ2-1, with D possibly being TRBD2 (6 bases). Germline CDR1 MDHEN, CDR2 SYDVKM. This CDR3 comprises 13 residues. V was trimmed by 2 bases and J by 7 bases, leaving 9 bases between them. The chain's CDR3 is CASSLTSKNEQFF. In DNA, the CDR3 is TGTGCCAGCAGTTTAACTAGCAAAAATGAGCAGTTCTTC.

This clonotype has at least ten counts. The V gene is TRBV12-3 or TRBV12-4, the J gene TRBJ2-3; no reliable D call. This CDR3 has 12 amino acids. V was trimmed by 6 bases and J by 3 bases, leaving 7 bases between them. CDR3 amino acids: CASSPQTDTQYF. DNA for the CDR3: TGTGCCAGCAGCCCCCAGACAGATACGCAGTATTTT.

The DNA of the CDR3 is TGTGCCAGCAGCGTTACAGGGGTTCTGAACGAGCAGTACTTC. It translates to CASSVTGVLNEQYF. This chain joins TRBV5-6 and TRBJ2-7; 7 nucleotides agree with TRBD1. V trimming: 4 bases; J trimming: 5 bases; junction bases outside the gene matches: 9. The CDR3 length is 14 residues. Germline CDR1 and CDR2: SGHDT and YYEEEE. Complete variable domain (other parts from reference TRBV5-6 and TRBJ2-7): DAGVTQSPTHLIKTRGQQVTLRCSPKSGHDTVSWYQQALGQGPQFIFQYYEEEERQRGNFPDRFSGHQFPNYSSELNVNALLLGDSALYLCASSVTGVLNEQYFGPGTRLTVT.

In this sample, this clonotype turned up a few times. The chain carries TRBV7-9 and TRBJ2-1; 10 bases map to TRBD2. The CDR3 spans 15 residues. The germline V gene has CDR1 SEHNR and CDR2 FQNEAQ (reference sequence). Unmatched junction bases numbered 8, after V lost 2 bases and J lost 10 bases. The CDR3: CASSLPSGTSDEQFF. CDR3 nucleotides: TGTGCCAGCAGCTTACCCTCCGGGACTAGCGACGAGCAGTTCTTC.

This clonotype appeared many times. The rearrangement uses TRBV29-1 and TRBJ2-3; 7 positions match TRBD2. The CDR3 is 14 amino acids. V lost 7 bases, J lost 4 bases, and 11 bases stayed unmatched. Germline V lookup: CDR1 SQVTM, CDR2 ANQGSEA. This CDR3 is CSADGAGEPDTQYF. The DNA of the CDR3 is TGCAGCGCCGACGGGGCGGGAGAACCAGATACGCAGTATTTT.

This chain joins TRBV10-3 and TRBJ2-7, with D possibly TRBD1 on 5 matching bases. CDR3 length: 14 amino acids. Germline CDR1 is ENHRY and CDR2 is SYGVKD. Deletions cut 6 bases from V and 5 bases from J, with 17 bases between. In nucleotides, the CDR3 is TGTGCCATCAGCGAGAGGACAATCTCTAACGAGCAGTACTTC. Protein product: CAISERTISNEQYF.

This clonotype was observed a few times. The junction departs from germline at one end; a sequencing error may be responsible. This chain joins TRBV3-1 and TRBJ1-1, with D unclear. CDR3 length equals 14 residues. Germline V CDR1 and CDR2: LGHDT, YNNKEL (reference sequence). CDR3 DNA sequence: TGCGCCAGCAGCCAGGACGGAATGAACACTGAAGCTTTCTTT. It translates to CASSQDGMNTEAFF.

The V call is TRBV29-1, the J call TRBJ1-2, with D unresolved. Trimming removed 2 bases at V and 0 bases at J, with 7 bases between. The CDR3 length is 13 residues. Germline loops: CDR1 SQVTM, CDR2 ANQGSEA. The CDR3 reads CSVEQTSNYGYTF. In DNA form, the CDR3 reads TGCAGCGTTGAACAGACATCTAACTATGGCTACACCTTC. Combining the CDR3 with reference TRBV29-1 and TRBJ1-2 gives the whole variable domain SAVISQKPSRDICQRGTSLTIQCQVDSQVTMMFWYRQQPGQSLTLIATANQGSEATYESGFVIDKFPISRPNLTFSTLTVSNMSPEDSSIYLCSVEQTSNYGYTFGSGTRLTVV.

The chain employs TRBV4-2 and TRBJ2-5; a possible D gene is TRBD1 (5 bases). The CDR3 has 15 residues. Trimming shortened V by 0 bases and J by 2 bases, and 10 bases separated the two germline ends. CDR1 is LGHNA and CDR2 is YNFKEQ in the germline V gene. In DNA form, the CDR3 reads TGTGCCAGCAGCCAAGATTGGGGCCCTCAAGAGACCCAGTACTTC. It specifies CASSQDWGPQETQYF.